These 14 T cell receptor beta chains came from one sample sequenced in a study of blood T cell repertoires in COVID-19. TCRdb's copy holds only in-frame clones and misses some; the assay was immunoSEQ multiplex PCR. Counted here are around 420,000 clones, around 90% occurring once; the ten biggest clones make up roughly 2%. The sample taken for sequencing was PBMCs or T cells enriched from blood (not recorded which). Receptors originate from a woman aged 40-49 years with acute COVID-19.

The chain employs TRBV5-6 and TRBJ2-7, with D unclear. CDR1 is SGHDT and CDR2 is YYEEEE in the germline V gene. The V end was cut by 5 bases, the J end by 6 bases, with 21 bases between. The CDR3 spans 15 residues. For the CDR3, the DNA is TGTGCCAGCAGACTGGTGGCAGGATCCCTTCGCGAGCAGTACTTC. Residues: CASRLVAGSLREQYF.

The chain combines TRBV5-1 with TRBJ1-2, with 9 nucleotides matching TRBD1. The CDR3 totals 13 residues. Germline V gene sequence: CDR1 SGHRS, CDR2 YFSETQ. V lost 5 bases to trimming and J lost 8 bases; unmatched junction nucleotides: 7. CDR3: CASSTGGAKGYTF. The CDR3 DNA reads as TGCGCCAGCAGTACAGGGGGCGCCAAGGGCTACACCTTC.

The chain carries TRBV5-4 and TRBJ1-6; the D gene is possibly TRBD1 (5 bases). The V and J ends lost 7 bases and 8 bases respectively, with 16 bases between them. From germline, CDR1 is SGHNT and CDR2 YYREEE (reference sequence). The CDR3 loop spans 14 amino acids. Here the CDR3 DNA reads TGTGCCAGCTCTCTCGTCGGGGGGGATTCACCCCTCCACTTT. Its protein is CASSLVGGDSPLHF.

The genes are TRBV12-3 or TRBV12-4 and TRBJ1-1, with D hard to call. The CDR3 is made up of 12 amino acids. V dropped 6 bases and J dropped 10 bases, with 15 bases sitting between them. For the CDR3, the DNA is TGTGCCAGCAGCCCAGAGCGGAAGGGAGCTTTCTTT. It is translated as CASSPERKGAFF.

The chain combines TRBV4-1 with TRBJ2-3, with 10 bases that match TRBD1. V was pared by 4 bases and J by 5 bases, with 0 bases of the junction left unmatched. CDR3 length: 13 amino acids. The V gene's germline CDR1 is MGHRA and CDR2 YSYEKL. CDR3 in amino acids: CASSRDRGDTQYF. CDR3 nucleotides: TGCGCCAGCAGCCGGGACAGGGGAGATACGCAGTATTTT.

J is TRBJ1-1 and V is TRBV3-1 (or the pseudogene TRBV3-2), with 7 bases matching TRBD1. CDR1 is LGHDT, CDR2 YNNKEL, per germline (reference sequence). The J segment lost 4 bases and the V segment lost 1 base, leaving 9 bases of the junction unmatched. CDR3 length: 16 residues. DNA for the CDR3: TGTGCCAGCAGCCAAGCGGCGGCAGGGGGATCCACTGAAGCTTTCTTT. This sequence encodes CASSQAAAGGSTEAFF.

This chain connects TRBV7-8 to TRBJ1-4; 8 positions match TRBD1. V lost 5 bases and J lost 13; bases outside the gene matches: 9. Germline V gives CDR1 SGHVS, CDR2 FQNEAQ. The CDR3 totals 13 residues. CDR3 DNA sequence: TGTGCCAGCAGCGGCGACAGGGGCGTATTACTGTTTTTT. Protein sequence: CASSGDRGVLLFF.

The rearrangement uses TRBV5-1 and TRBJ2-3, with TRBD2 identical over 10 bases. With 4 bases clipped from V and 3 bases from J, the junction kept 5 bases outside the gene matches. This CDR3 is built from 15 residues. CDR1 SGHRS and CDR2 YFSETQ come from the germline V gene. The CDR3: CASSISGGTTDTQYF. CDR3 DNA: TGCGCCAGCAGCATTAGCGGGGGGACGACAGATACGCAGTATTTT.

The genes are TRBV11-2 and TRBJ2-5; possible D gene TRBD1, 6 bases. Germline loops: CDR1 SGHAT, CDR2 FQNNGV. Trimming took 2 bases from V and 4 from J, leaving 11 bases between them. The CDR3 runs to 14 residues. CDR3 nucleotide sequence: TGTGCCAGCAGCTTATCACAGGGCGGAGAGACCCAGTACTTC. Encoded protein: CASSLSQGGETQYF.

The V and J genes are TRBV27 and TRBJ1-2, with D possibly being TRBD1 (6 bases). The germline gives CDR1 MNHEY, CDR2 SMNVEV (reference sequence). The CDR3 totals 15 residues. V shed 1 base and J shed 2 bases, with 11 bases lying between them. The CDR3 reads CASSLFQGLNYGYTF. CDR3 sequence (DNA): TGTGCCAGCAGTTTATTCCAGGGGCTCAACTATGGCTACACCTTC.

The rearrangement joins TRBV27 to TRBJ1-2, with 8 positions matching TRBD1. Germline V gene data show CDR1 as MNHEY and CDR2 as SMNVEV (reference sequence). V shed 0 bases, J shed 8 bases, and the junction held 2 bases outside the gene matches. This CDR3 comprises 13 residues. DNA for the CDR3: TGTGCCAGCAGTTTATCCAGGGGGCGAGGCTACACCTTC. This translates into CASSLSRGRGYTF.

This chain links TRBV3-1 (or the pseudogene TRBV3-2) with TRBJ2-5; a weak D match, TRBD2 (6 bases). CDR1 is LGHDT and CDR2 is YNNKEL in the germline V gene (reference sequence). CDR3 length equals 15 residues. The V and J ends lost 0 bases and 5 bases respectively, with 13 bases between them. The DNA of the CDR3 is TGTGCCAGCAGCCAAGACCGTGGAGGGTGGGAGACCCAGTACTTC. Protein product: CASSQDRGGWETQYF.

This chain links TRBV19 with TRBJ1-5; D possibly corresponds to TRBD1 (5 bases). V was pared by 5 bases and J by 7 bases, with 15 bases between. Germline assignment: CDR1 LNHDA and CDR2 SQIVND (reference sequence). This CDR3 comprises 14 residues. The CDR3 nucleotides are TGTGCCAGTAGTGTTAACCAGGGATTCCAGCCCCAGCATTTT. It translates to CASSVNQGFQPQHF.

The V and J genes are TRBV29-1 and TRBJ2-1; 7 nucleotides line up with TRBD1. CDR1 and CDR2 (germline): SQVTM, ANQGSEA. The junction had 11 bases not matched to a gene; V was cut back by 3 bases and J by 12 bases. The CDR3 sequence is 13 residues long. The CDR3, as DNA: TGCAGCGTTGAGACGGGACAGACTCGCGGGCAGTTCTTC. It encodes CSVETGQTRGQFF.